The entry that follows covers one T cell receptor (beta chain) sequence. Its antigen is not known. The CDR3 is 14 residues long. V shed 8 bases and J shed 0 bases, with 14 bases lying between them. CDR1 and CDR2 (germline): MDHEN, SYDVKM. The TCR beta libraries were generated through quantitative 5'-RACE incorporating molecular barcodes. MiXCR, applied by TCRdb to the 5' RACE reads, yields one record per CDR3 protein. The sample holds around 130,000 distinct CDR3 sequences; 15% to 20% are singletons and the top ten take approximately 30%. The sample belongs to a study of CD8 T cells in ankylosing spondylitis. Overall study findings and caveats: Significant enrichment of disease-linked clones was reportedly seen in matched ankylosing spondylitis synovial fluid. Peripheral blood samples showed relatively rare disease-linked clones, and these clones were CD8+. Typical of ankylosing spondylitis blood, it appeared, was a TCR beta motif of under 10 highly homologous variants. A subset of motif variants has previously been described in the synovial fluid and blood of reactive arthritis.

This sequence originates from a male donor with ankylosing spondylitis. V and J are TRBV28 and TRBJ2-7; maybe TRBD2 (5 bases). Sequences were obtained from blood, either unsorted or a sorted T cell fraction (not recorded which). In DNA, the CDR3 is TGTGCCAGCGCTGTGCGGGTCCTCTCCTACGAGCAGTACTTC. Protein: CASAVRVLSYEQYF.